This T cell receptor (beta chain) is from a study of cytomegalovirus exposure and HLA in healthy donors. Study conclusions and caveats: In a later analysis, CMV-associated beta chains were mostly HLA-associated, it appeared. It was reported that the classifier diagnosed cytomegalovirus status with high specificity and sensitivity in both the original and validation cohorts.

The CDR3 runs 14 residues. The V gene lost 3 bases and the J gene lost 4 bases, with 12 bases spanning the gap. The germline V gene has CDR1 MNHEY and CDR2 SMNVEV (reference sequence). The PCR had 60 Vbeta and 13 Jbeta primers. In the original processing: In a later analysis, of around 85 million unique beta chains, about 12 million appeared in at least two donors. Clones were sequenced by immunoSEQ multiplex PCR, and TCRdb holds only the in-frame ones, with some missing. Clone size and the V and J calls come from that table; the DNA yielded D and trimming. The repertoire includes about 110,000 clones, around two thirds of them detected once, and around 4% sits in the top ten. This clone was recorded a few times. Its specificity is unknown.

The receptor was isolated from a man aged 25-45 years in good health and CMV-seropositive. The material sequenced was PBMCs. V usage is TRBV27 and J usage is TRBJ2-5; D may be TRBD2 (5 bases). DNA for the CDR3: TGTGCCAGCAGTTTCAGTAGCGCAGGAGAGACCCAGTACTTC. Translating gives CASSFSSAGETQYF.